This T cell receptor (beta chain) was sequenced for a study of a mutant IDH1 vaccine in newly diagnosed glioma. Study information: Previous care, which was radiotherapy, temozolomide, or both, most often involved both. General study findings and limits: Altogether, about 93% of patients exhibited vaccine-induced immune responses.

As to this clone: As yet, its antigen is unknown.

The CDR3 has 10 amino acids. V shed 5 bases and J shed 4 bases, with 2 bases lying between them. CDR1 SNHLY and CDR2 FYNNEI come from the germline V gene. TCRdb keeps only in-frame clones here, not all; method: immunoSEQ multiplex PCR. The sample carries about 26,000 clones, 65% to 85% recorded once. This sample's time point: week 5, during vaccination. Doses consisted of 300 ug of mutant IDH1 20-mer peptide each, paired with topical imiquimod. Newly diagnosed WHO grade 3 or 4 IDH1-mutant, ATRX-lost astrocytomas were identified in the donors. The specimen comprised PBMCs, sampled from a glioma patient whose treatment included an IDH1 peptide vaccine. The chain employs TRBV2 and TRBJ1-1; D is uncertain. The receptor's source is a man aged 35-49 years with glioma. Some clones in this sample may be carry-over from other donors' samples. CDR3 nucleotide sequence: TGTGCCAGCAGTTTCACTGAAGCTTTCTTT. Translating it yields CASSFTEAFF.